This T cell receptor beta chain comes out of a study of T cell responses to AZD1222 COVID-19 vaccine. Measured with immunoSEQ multiplex PCR; TCRdb has only the in-frame clones, and not every one. The data show more than 120,000 clones, with more than 85% seen just once and approximately 5% held by the top ten. Germline assignment: CDR1 SGDLS and CDR2 YYNGEE. This CDR3 is 13 amino acids long. V was pared by 0 bases and J by 4 bases, with 7 bases between. This sequence was found in an adult in good health. Sequenced here: peripheral blood, sampled on day 0 of AZD1222 vaccination. V gene TRBV9 combines with J gene TRBJ1-1; D gene unclear. As DNA, the CDR3 is TGTGCCAGCAGCGTAGACAAGAGCACTGAAGCTTTCTTT. Protein sequence: CASSVDKSTEAFF. Full variable domain (outside the CDR3, taken from reference TRBV9 and TRBJ1-1): DSGVTQTPKHLITATGQRVTLRCSPRSGDLSVYWYQQSLDQGLQFLIQYYNGEERAKGNILERFSAQQFPDLHSELNLSSLELGDSALYFCASSVDKSTEAFFGQGTRLTVV.